This T cell receptor beta chain derives from a study of blood T cell repertoires in COVID-19. Study as a whole: Sites in the United States, Italy and Spain provided acute and convalescent COVID-19 samples. PBMCs, B-cell-depleted T cells, or T cells were the source of the cDNA or gDNA that made up the material.

The CDR3 extends over 15 amino acids. V was shortened by 5 bases and J by 0 bases, with 15 bases between the two germline ends. Germline loops: CDR1 SGHRS, CDR2 YFSETQ. Method: immunoSEQ multiplex PCR; TCRdb's copy keeps in-frame clones and lacks some. Here the sample spans about 200,000 clones, approximately 86% being singletons. The chain has TRBV5-1 and TRBJ2-7, with no clear D. Sequenced: peripheral blood. The TCR originated in a man between 60 and 75 years old with COVID-19, enrolled during active disease. The CDR3 DNA reads as TGCGCCAGCAGTTATGATTTTAGTGGCTCCTACGAGCAGTACTTC. As protein: CASSYDFSGSYEQYF.